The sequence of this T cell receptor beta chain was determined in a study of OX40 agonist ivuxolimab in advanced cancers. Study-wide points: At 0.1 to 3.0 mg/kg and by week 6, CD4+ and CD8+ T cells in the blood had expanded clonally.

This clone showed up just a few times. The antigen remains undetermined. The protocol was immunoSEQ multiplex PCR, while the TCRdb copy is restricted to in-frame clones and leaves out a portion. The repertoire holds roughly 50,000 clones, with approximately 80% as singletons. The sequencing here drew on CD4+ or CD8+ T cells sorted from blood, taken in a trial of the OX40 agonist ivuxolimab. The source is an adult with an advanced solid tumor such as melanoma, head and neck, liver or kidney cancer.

This CDR3 reads CASSSSGGATNEKLFF. In DNA form, the CDR3 reads TGTGCCAGCAGTTCCTCCGGCGGCGCAACTAATGAAAAACTGTTTTTT. This sequence joins TRBV6-5 and TRBJ1-4; unclear D gene. Germline CDR1 MNHEY, CDR2 SVGAGI. The CDR3 is made up of 16 amino acids. With 4 bases removed from V and 0 bases from J, the gap between germline ends came to 12 bases.